The source of this T cell receptor (beta chain) is a study of cytomegalovirus exposure and HLA in healthy donors. 13 Jbeta primers and 60 Vbeta primers were used for the PCR. Study processing details: In a later analysis, around 10 million of about 80 million unique beta chains occurred in at least two donors. Using immunoSEQ multiplex PCR, the repertoire was profiled, and TCRdb retains in-frame clones only, with some absent. That table furnishes V, J and clone size, whereas the DNA furnished D and trimming. The sample has roughly 69,000 clones; roughly 70% are singletons. Trimming shortened V by 3 bases and J by 0 bases, and 12 bases separated the two germline ends. This CDR3 has 16 amino acids. Germline V gene data show CDR1 as LNHDA and CDR2 as SQIVND (reference sequence). Study observations and caveats: Sequencing artifact likely explains a cluster of highly shared sequence variants. The CMV antigen specificity of a few CMV-associated chains was confirmed through in vitro analysis. The classifier, whose performance was assessed in both the original and validation cohorts, reportedly diagnosed cytomegalovirus status with high specificity and sensitivity.

On this clone: Its cognate antigen is unknown.

The sequenced sample consisted of PBMCs. The J gene is TRBJ1-5, the V gene TRBV19; D remains ambiguous. The clonotype comes from a male donor in good health and CMV-seropositive. This chain's CDR3 is CASSIAGIYSNQPQHF. The DNA for the CDR3 is TGTGCCAGTAGTATTGCAGGAATATATAGCAATCAGCCCCAGCATTTT.